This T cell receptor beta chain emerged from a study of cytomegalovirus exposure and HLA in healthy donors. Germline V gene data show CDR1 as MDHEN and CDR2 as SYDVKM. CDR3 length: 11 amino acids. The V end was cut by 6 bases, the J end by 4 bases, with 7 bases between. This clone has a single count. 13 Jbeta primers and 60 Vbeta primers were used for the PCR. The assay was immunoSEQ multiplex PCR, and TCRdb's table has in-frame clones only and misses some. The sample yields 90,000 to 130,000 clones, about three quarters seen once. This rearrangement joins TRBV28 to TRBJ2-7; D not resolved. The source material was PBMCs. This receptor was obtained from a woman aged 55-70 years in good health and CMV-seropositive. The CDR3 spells CASSFPYEQYF. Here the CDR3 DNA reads TGTGCCAGCAGCTTCCCTTACGAGCAGTACTTC.